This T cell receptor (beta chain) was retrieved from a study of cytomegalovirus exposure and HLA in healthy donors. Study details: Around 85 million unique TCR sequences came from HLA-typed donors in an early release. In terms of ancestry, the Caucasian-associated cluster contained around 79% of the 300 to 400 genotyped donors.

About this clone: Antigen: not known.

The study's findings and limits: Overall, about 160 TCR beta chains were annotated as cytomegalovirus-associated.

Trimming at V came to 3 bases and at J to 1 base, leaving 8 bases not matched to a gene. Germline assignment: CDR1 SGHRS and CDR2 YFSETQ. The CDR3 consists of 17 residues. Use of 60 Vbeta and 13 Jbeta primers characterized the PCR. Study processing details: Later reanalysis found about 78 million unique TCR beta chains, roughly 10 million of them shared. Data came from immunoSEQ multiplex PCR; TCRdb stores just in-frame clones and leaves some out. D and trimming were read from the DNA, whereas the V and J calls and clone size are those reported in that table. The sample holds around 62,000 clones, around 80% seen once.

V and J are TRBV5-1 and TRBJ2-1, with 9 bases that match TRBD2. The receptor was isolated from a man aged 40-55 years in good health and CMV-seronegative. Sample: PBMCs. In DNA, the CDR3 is TGCGCCAGCAGCTCCCCCCGCCTAGCGGGATCCTACAATGAGCAGTTCTTC. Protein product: CASSSPRLAGSYNEQFF.